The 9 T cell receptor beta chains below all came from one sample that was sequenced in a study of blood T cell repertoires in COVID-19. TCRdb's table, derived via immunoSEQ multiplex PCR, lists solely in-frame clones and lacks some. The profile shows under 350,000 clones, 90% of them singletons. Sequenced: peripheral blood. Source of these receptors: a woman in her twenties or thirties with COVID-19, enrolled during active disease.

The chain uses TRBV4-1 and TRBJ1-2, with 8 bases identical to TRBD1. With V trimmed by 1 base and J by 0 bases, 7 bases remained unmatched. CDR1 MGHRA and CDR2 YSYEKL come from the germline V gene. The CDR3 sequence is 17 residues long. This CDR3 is CASSQVPGQEANYGYTF. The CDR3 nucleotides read TGCGCCAGCAGCCAAGTCCCGGGACAGGAGGCTAACTATGGCTACACCTTC.

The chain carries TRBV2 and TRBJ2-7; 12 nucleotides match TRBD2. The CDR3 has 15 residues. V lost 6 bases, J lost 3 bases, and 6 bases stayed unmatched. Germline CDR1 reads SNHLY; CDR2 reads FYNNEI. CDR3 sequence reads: CASRGTSGSYYEQYF. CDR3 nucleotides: TGTGCCAGCAGGGGGACTAGCGGGTCTTACTACGAGCAGTACTTC.

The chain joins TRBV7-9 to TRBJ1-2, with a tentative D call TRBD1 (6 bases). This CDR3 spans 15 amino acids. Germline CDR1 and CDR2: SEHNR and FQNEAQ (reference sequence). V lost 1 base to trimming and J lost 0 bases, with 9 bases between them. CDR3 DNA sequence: TGTGCCAGCAGCTTAGACAGGGTTACTAACTATGGCTACACCTTC. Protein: CASSLDRVTNYGYTF.

The chain's CDR3 is CASSAAGGFNEQFF. The CDR3 region has the DNA TGTGCCAGCAGCGCCGCGGGAGGCTTTAATGAGCAGTTCTTC. This sequence joins TRBV9 and TRBJ2-1; TRBD2 agrees at 8 bases. The germline V gene encodes CDR1 SGDLS and CDR2 YYNGEE. With V trimmed by 3 bases and J by 7 bases, 6 bases remained unmatched. The CDR3 is 14 amino acids.

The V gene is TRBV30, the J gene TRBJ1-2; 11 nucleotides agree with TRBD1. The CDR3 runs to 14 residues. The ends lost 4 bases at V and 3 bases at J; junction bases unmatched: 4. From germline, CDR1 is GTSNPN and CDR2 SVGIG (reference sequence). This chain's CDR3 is CAWNQGQGDYGYTF. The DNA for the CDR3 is TGTGCCTGGAACCAGGGACAGGGGGACTATGGCTACACCTTC.

The CDR3 reads CASSPVQGALGYTF. CDR3 in DNA: TGTGCCAGCTCACCCGTACAGGGGGCTCTTGGCTACACCTTC. V usage is TRBV18 and J usage is TRBJ1-2; 9 bases map to TRBD1. The ends lost 3 bases at V and 7 bases at J; junction bases unmatched: 6. CDR1 KGHSH and CDR2 LQKENI come from the germline V gene. The CDR3 runs to 14 residues.

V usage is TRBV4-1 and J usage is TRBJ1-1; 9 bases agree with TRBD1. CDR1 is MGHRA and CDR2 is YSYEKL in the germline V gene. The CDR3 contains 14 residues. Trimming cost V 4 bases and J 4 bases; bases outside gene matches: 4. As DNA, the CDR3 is TGCGCCAGCAGCCCGTCGGACAGGGGCACTGAAGCTTTCTTT. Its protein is CASSPSDRGTEAFF.

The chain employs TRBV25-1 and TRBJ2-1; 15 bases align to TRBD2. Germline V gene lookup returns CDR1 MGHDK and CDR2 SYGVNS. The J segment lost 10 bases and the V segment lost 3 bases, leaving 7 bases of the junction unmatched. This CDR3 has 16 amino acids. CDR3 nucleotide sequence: TGTGCCAGCAGTGAGGGGGGACTAGCGGGAGGCAGGGAGCAGTTCTTC. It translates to CASSEGGLAGGREQFF. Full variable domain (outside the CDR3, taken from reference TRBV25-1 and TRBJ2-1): EADIYQTPRYLVIGTGKKITLECSQTMGHDKMYWYQQDPGMELHLIHYSYGVNSTEKGDLSSESTVSRIRTEHFPLTLESARPSHTSQYLCASSEGGLAGGREQFFGPGTRLTVL.

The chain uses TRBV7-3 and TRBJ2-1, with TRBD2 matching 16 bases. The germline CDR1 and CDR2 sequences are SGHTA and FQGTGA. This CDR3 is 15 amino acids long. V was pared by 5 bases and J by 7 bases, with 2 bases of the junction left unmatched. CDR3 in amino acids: CASSRGLAGGNEQFF. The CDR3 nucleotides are TGTGCCAGCAGCAGGGGACTAGCGGGAGGGAATGAGCAGTTCTTC.